Following are 10 T cell receptor beta chains from one sample sequenced in a study of control samples from healthy donors and cancer patients. Libraries were prepared by immunoSEQ multiplex PCR; TCRdb keeps only in-frame clonotypes and omits some of them. The table lists around 150,000 clones, 94% of them singletons, with around 9.3% in the top ten. Sequencing was carried out using blood. The receptors originated from a woman in her forties in good health.

The V call is TRBV10-3, the J call TRBJ1-5; no clear D gene. This CDR3 comprises 15 residues. CDR1 is ENHRY, CDR2 SYGVKD, per germline. Deletions cut 2 bases from V and 4 bases from J, with 12 bases between. The CDR3 protein is CAISENGQENQPQHF. The CDR3 DNA follows: TGTGCCATCAGTGAGAACGGTCAGGAAAATCAGCCCCAGCATTTT.

The genes are TRBV4-1 and TRBJ2-7; D possibly uses TRBD1 or TRBD2 (6 bases each). Trimming removed 1 base at V and 2 bases at J, with 15 bases between. Germline CDR1 is MGHRA and CDR2 is YSYEKL. The CDR3 contains 16 residues. The CDR3: CASSQGRGSGPYEQYF. DNA for the CDR3: TGCGCCAGCAGCCAAGGGAGGGGGTCGGGGCCCTACGAGCAGTACTTC.

The CDR3 is CASGFRTSGTYNEQFF. In nucleotides, the CDR3 is TGTGCTAGTGGTTTTCGGACTAGCGGGACCTACAATGAGCAGTTCTTC. The V and J genes are TRBV12-5 and TRBJ2-1; 12 bases are shared with TRBD2. The CDR3 is 16 amino acids. The junction had 2 bases not matched to a gene; V was cut back by 3 bases and J by 2 bases. CDR1 and CDR2 (germline): LGHNT, FRNRAP.

The chain carries TRBV18 and TRBJ2-2; 15 positions agree with TRBD2. The CDR3 spans 18 residues. J lost 5 bases, V lost 1 base, and 5 bases had no gene match. Per germline, CDR1 KGHSH and CDR2 LQKENI. The CDR3 loop is CASSPLGLAGGRTGELFF. CDR3 coding DNA: TGTGCCAGCTCACCACTGGGACTAGCGGGAGGAAGGACCGGGGAGCTGTTTTTT.

This chain connects TRBV27 to TRBJ1-1, with a tentative D call TRBD1 (5 bases). This CDR3 spans 16 amino acids. V was pared by 0 bases and J by 7 bases, with 18 bases between. Germline assignment: CDR1 MNHEY and CDR2 SMNVEV (reference sequence). The CDR3 sequence: CASSLSSAQAGSEAFF. The CDR3 DNA reads as TGTGCCAGCAGTTTATCGAGCGCACAGGCGGGTAGTGAAGCTTTCTTT.

V gene TRBV6-2 or TRBV6-3 combines with J gene TRBJ2-3; no definite D call. From germline, CDR1 is MNHEY and CDR2 SVGEGT. The CDR3 totals 11 residues. V shed 5 bases and J shed 3 bases, with 3 bases lying between them. The CDR3 loop reads CASSQTDTQYF. The DNA for the CDR3 is TGTGCCAGCAGTCAGACAGATACGCAGTATTTT.

This chain links TRBV3-1 (or the pseudogene TRBV3-2) with TRBJ2-7, with TRBD1 matching over 10 bases. Germline V CDR1 and CDR2: LGHDT, YNNKEL (reference sequence). The V segment lost 4 bases and the J segment 4 bases; nucleotides outside the gene matches: 7. The CDR3 spans 15 residues. The CDR3 spells CASSRTGGLAYEQYF. CDR3 sequence (DNA): TGTGCCAGCAGCCGGACAGGGGGACTCGCGTACGAGCAGTACTTC.

The genes are TRBV10-1 and TRBJ2-1; TRBD1 agrees at 10 bases. The length of the CDR3 is 15 residues. Germline-derived CDR1 and CDR2 are WNHNN and SYGVQD (reference sequence). V lost 6 bases to trimming and J lost 10 bases; unmatched junction nucleotides: 12. In DNA form, the CDR3 reads TGCGCCAGCAGCCCCTCGGACAGGGGGATCAAGGAGCAGTTCTTC. This sequence encodes CASSPSDRGIKEQFF.

V is TRBV2 and J is TRBJ1-4; 12 nucleotides line up with TRBD1. Germline CDR1 and CDR2: SNHLY and FYNNEI. V trimming: 6 bases; J trimming: 3 bases; junction bases outside the gene matches: 5. The CDR3 is 16 amino acids. CDR3 coding DNA: TGTGCCAGCAGGGCCGGGACAGGGGGCTCTAATGAAAAACTGTTTTTT. It codes for CASRAGTGGSNEKLFF.

The rearrangement uses TRBV19 and TRBJ1-6; D uncertain. Trimming removed 6 bases from V and 9 bases from J, with 12 bases in between. Germline V CDR1 and CDR2: LNHDA, SQIVND (reference sequence). The CDR3 totals 13 residues. DNA for the CDR3: TGTGCCAGTAGCCGGGTTGAAGGTTCACCCCTCCACTTT. Translated: CASSRVEGSPLHF.